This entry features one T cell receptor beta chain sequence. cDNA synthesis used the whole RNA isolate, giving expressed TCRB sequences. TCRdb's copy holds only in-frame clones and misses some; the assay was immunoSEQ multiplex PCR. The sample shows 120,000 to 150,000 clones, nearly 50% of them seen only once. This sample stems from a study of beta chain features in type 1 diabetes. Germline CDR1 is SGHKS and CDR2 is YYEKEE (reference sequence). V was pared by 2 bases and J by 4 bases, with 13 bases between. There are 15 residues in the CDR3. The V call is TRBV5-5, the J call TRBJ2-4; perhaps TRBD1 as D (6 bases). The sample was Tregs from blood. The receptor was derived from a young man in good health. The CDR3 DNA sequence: TGTGCCAGCAGCTTCCAGGGGTGGGGGAAAAACATTCAGTACTTC. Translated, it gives CASSFQGWGKNIQYF.